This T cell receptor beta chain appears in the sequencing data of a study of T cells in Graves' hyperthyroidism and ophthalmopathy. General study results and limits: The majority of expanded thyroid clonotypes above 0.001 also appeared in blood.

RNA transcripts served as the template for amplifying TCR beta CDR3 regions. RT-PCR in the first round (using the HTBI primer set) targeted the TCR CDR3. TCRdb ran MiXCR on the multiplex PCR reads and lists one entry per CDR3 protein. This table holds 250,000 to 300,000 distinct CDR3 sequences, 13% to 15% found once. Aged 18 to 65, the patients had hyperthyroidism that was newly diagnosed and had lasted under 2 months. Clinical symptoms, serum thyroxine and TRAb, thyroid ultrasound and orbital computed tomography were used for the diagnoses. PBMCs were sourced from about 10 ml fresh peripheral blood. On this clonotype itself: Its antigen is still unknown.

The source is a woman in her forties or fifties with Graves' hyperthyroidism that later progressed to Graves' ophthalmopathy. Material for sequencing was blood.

In nucleotides, the CDR3 is TGTGCCAGCAGTGACGGAAGTTCGAATCAGCCCCAGCATTTT. The encoded protein is CASSDGSSNQPQHF. The gene calls are TRBV27 and TRBJ1-5; D is ambiguous. Germline V gives CDR1 MNHEY, CDR2 SMNVEV (reference sequence). V was clipped by 5 bases and J by 4 bases, with 12 bases between them. The CDR3 runs 14 residues.